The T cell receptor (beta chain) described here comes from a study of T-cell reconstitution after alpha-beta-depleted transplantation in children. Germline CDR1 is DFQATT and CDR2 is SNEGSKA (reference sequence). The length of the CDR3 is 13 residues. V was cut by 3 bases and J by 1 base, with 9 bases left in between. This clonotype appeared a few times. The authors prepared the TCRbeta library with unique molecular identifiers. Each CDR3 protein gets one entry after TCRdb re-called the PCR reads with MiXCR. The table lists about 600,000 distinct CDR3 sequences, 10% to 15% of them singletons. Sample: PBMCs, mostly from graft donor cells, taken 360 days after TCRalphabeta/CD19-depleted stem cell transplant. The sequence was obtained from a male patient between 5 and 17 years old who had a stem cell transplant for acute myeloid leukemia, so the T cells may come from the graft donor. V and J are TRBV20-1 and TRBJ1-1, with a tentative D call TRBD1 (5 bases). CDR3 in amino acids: CSASLGRNTEAFF. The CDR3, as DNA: TGCAGTGCTAGTTTGGGGCGGAACACTGAAGCTTTCTTT.